The 11 T cell receptor beta chains reported below all come from one sample, sequenced in a study of T cells in Graves' hyperthyroidism and ophthalmopathy. Researchers amplified the TCR beta CDR3 regions from RNA transcripts. TCR CDR3 regions were first amplified by RT-PCR with HTBI primers. TCRdb reprocessed the multiplex PCR reads via MiXCR and lists one record per CDR3 protein. The repertoire has around 490,000 distinct CDR3 sequences, just under 20% of them found once; the top ten carry approximately 50%. Source material: blood. The receptors were sampled from a man aged 35 to 55 with Graves' ophthalmopathy.

The V and J genes are TRBV12-3 or TRBV12-4 and TRBJ1-2, with TRBD1 matching over 7 bases. The CDR3 loop spans 15 amino acids. Losses at the gene ends were 3 bases for V and 2 bases for J; bases not matched to a gene: 6. CDR3 coding DNA: TGTGCCAGCAGTTTCCGGACAGGATGGAACTATGGCTACACCTTC. This sequence encodes CASSFRTGWNYGYTF.

There are a few counts of this clonotype. V gene TRBV30 combines with J gene TRBJ2-1; no reliable D call. V was cut by 0 bases and J by 4 bases, with 13 bases left in between. In germline, CDR1 is GTSNPN, CDR2 SVGIG (reference sequence). This CDR3 comprises 15 residues. In DNA form, the CDR3 reads TGTGCCTGGAGTGTACTTGGCGGATCTTACAATGAGCAGTTCTTC. Translated, it gives CAWSVLGGSYNEQFF.

The sample holds many counts of this clonotype. The chain combines TRBV12-3 or TRBV12-4 with TRBJ2-2; TRBD2 aligns across 8 bases. Trimming took 6 bases from V and 5 from J; bases not matched to a gene: 8. The CDR3 is made up of 15 amino acids. As DNA, the CDR3 is TGTGCCAGCAGAATGGCCGGGAGGGTGACCGGGGAGCTGTTTTTT. Translated: CASRMAGRVTGELFF.

As DNA, the CDR3 is TGTGCCAGCAGTCCACGGGGCTCCTATAATTCACCCCTCCACTTT. Protein sequence: CASSPRGSYNSPLHF. The gene calls are TRBV7-2 and TRBJ1-6; unclear D gene. Trimming cost V 6 bases and J 0 bases, with 9 bases left between them. Germline lookup yields CDR1 SGHTA and CDR2 FQGNSA. The CDR3 contains 15 residues. The variable domain in full, with the rest retrieved from reference TRBV7-2 and TRBJ1-6, is GAGVSQSPSNKVTEKGKDVELRCDPISGHTALYWYRQSLGQGLEFLIYFQGNSAPDKSGLPSDRFSAERTGGSVSTLTIQRTQQEDSAVYLCASSPRGSYNSPLHFGNGTRLTVT.

The table lists this clonotype with many counts. The chain uses TRBV11-2 and TRBJ2-1, with a tentative D call TRBD1 (6 bases). Germline CDR1 is SGHAT and CDR2 is FQNNGV. Trimming removed 6 bases at V and 0 bases at J, with 9 bases between. The CDR3 contains 14 residues. The CDR3 spells CASSTGSSYNEQFF. In DNA form, the CDR3 reads TGTGCCAGCAGTACAGGGAGCTCCTACAATGAGCAGTTCTTC.

The chain carries TRBV9 and TRBJ1-2; D is uncertain. The CDR3 is 13 residues long. The V end was cut by 5 bases, the J end by 4 bases, with 12 bases between. Germline assignment: CDR1 SGDLS and CDR2 YYNGEE. The CDR3 bases are TGTGCCAGCAGAGCGGACCGAGCCTATGGCTACACCTTC. This sequence encodes CASRADRAYGYTF.

The chain is built from TRBV11-2 and TRBJ2-1, with 13 nucleotides matching TRBD2. Germline values: CDR1 SGHAT, CDR2 FQNNGV. V lost 8 bases, J lost 6 bases, and 19 bases stayed unmatched. The CDR3 totals 19 residues. The CDR3 sequence is CASGYPPTGTSGIRNEQFF. The CDR3 DNA sequence: TGTGCCAGCGGATACCCCCCTACCGGGACTAGCGGGATCCGCAATGAGCAGTTCTTC.

This sequence joins TRBV5-1 and TRBJ1-4; TRBD1 agrees at 8 bases. Trimming at V came to 4 bases and at J to 1 base, leaving 9 bases not matched to a gene. Germline V lookup: CDR1 SGHRS, CDR2 YFSETQ. CDR3 size: 17 residues. Here the CDR3 reads CASSITGGTGTNEKLFF. DNA for the CDR3: TGCGCCAGCAGCATCACAGGGGGAACGGGAACTAATGAAAAACTGTTTTTT. Drawing the rest from reference TRBV5-1 and TRBJ1-4, the complete variable domain is KAGVTQTPRYLIKTRGQQVTLSCSPISGHRSVSWYQQTPGQGLQFLFEYFSETQRNKGNFPGRFSGRQFSNSRSEMNVSTLELGDSALYLCASSITGGTGTNEKLFFGSGTQLSVL.

Ten or more counts support this clonotype. The chain uses TRBV30 and TRBJ1-5; D might be TRBD1 (5 bases). Per germline, CDR1 GTSNPN and CDR2 SVGIG (reference sequence). V gave up 5 bases and J gave up 11 bases, with 22 bases separating them. The CDR3 runs 14 residues. Written as DNA, the CDR3 is TGTGCCTGGGACCGGGGGGACCGAGTCCTTGCCCAGCATTTT. Protein sequence: CAWDRGDRVLAQHF. The full variable domain, completed using reference TRBV30 and TRBJ1-5, is SQTIHQWPATLVQPVGSPLSLECTVEGTSNPNLYWYRQAAGRGLQLLFYSVGIGQISSEVPQNLSASRPQDRQFILSSKKLLLSDSGFYLCAWDRGDRVLAQHFGDGTRLSIL.

In this sample, this clonotype turned up many times. This chain connects TRBV10-3 to TRBJ2-3; 7 bases are shared with TRBD1. The CDR3 totals 15 residues. Trimming at V came to 9 bases and at J to 0 bases, leaving 9 bases not matched to a gene. Germline V lookup: CDR1 ENHRY, CDR2 SYGVKD. CDR3 in amino acids: CAISRDSPSTDTQYF. As DNA, the CDR3 is TGTGCCATTTCCAGGGACAGTCCAAGCACAGATACGCAGTATTTT.

This clonotype was counted only a few times. The chain has TRBV6-2 or TRBV6-3 and TRBJ1-5; no definite D call. Germline values: CDR1 MNHEY, CDR2 SVGEGT. This CDR3 spans 13 amino acids. V was pared by 7 bases and J by 1 base, with 8 bases between. The CDR3 loop reads CASTLTSNQPQHF. The CDR3 bases are TGTGCCAGCACCCTAACAAGCAATCAGCCCCAGCATTTT.